This T cell receptor beta chain is from a study of OX40 agonist ivuxolimab in advanced cancers. The study, taken as a whole, reports: No antigen was identified for the clonally expanded peripheral T cells.

Unmatched junction bases numbered 6, after V lost 1 base and J lost 6 bases. CDR1 is SGHTA, CDR2 FQGNSA, per germline. CDR3 length equals 15 residues. Sequencing used immunoSEQ multiplex PCR; TCRdb keeps in-frame clones, though not all of them. The repertoire holds 55,000 to 75,000 clones, with around 86% as singletons. Autoimmune disease history or systemic immunosuppression excluded patients. Patients had blood sampled at baseline and again on cycle 4 day 1 and cycle 7 day 1. Regarding this clone: Its specificity is not known.

The sequencing here drew on CD4+ or CD8+ T cells sorted from blood, taken in a trial of the OX40 agonist ivuxolimab. The chain has TRBV7-2 and TRBJ1-2; 9 bases map to TRBD1. This clonotype originated in an adult with an advanced solid tumor such as melanoma, head and neck, liver or kidney cancer. CDR3 nucleotide sequence: TGTGCCAGCAGCTTAGGGGGACAGGGCCCAAATGGCTACACCTTC. Translated: CASSLGGQGPNGYTF.